The 3 T cell receptor beta chains below come from one sample, sequenced in a study of human T cells and chemical hapten exposure. As for time point: pre-sensitization, week 0. Treatment noted: therapeutic diphenylcyclopropenone sensitization with weekly scalp DPC. TCRdb re-derived calls from the RACE reads in MiXCR, one entry per CDR3 protein. The sample lists some 400,000 distinct CDR3 sequences; around 5.5% were seen once. The source was whole blood, collected in connection with sensitization to the hapten diphenylcyclopropenone (DPC). Receptor source: a woman between 50 and 59 years old with alopecia areata. Some clones in this sample may be carry-over from other donors' samples.

This clonotype turned up a few times. V usage is TRBV12-5 and J usage is TRBJ2-3; 10 bases align to TRBD2. Trimming at V came to 5 bases and at J to 5 bases, leaving 10 bases not matched to a gene. Germline V CDR1 and CDR2: LGHNT, FRNRAP. The CDR3 has 16 amino acids. In DNA form, the CDR3 reads TGTGCTAGTGGTCTACAAGCGGGGGGGCCATTAGATACGCAGTATTTT. Its protein is CASGLQAGGPLDTQYF. Supplemented by reference TRBV12-5 and TRBJ2-3, the full variable domain reads DARVTQTPRHKVTEMGQEVTMRCQPILGHNTVFWYRQTMMQGLELLAYFRNRAPLDDSGMPKDRFSAEMPDATLATLKIQPSEPRDSAVYFCASGLQAGGPLDTQYFGPGTRLTVL.

This clonotype was found many times. The chain carries TRBV5-1 and TRBJ2-3; 12 bases are shared with TRBD1. V was pared by 0 bases and J by 5 bases, with 4 bases of the junction left unmatched. Germline CDR1 and CDR2: SGHRS and YFSETQ. CDR3 length: 16 residues. The CDR3 region has the DNA TGCGCCAGCAGCTTGGAGGGACAGGGGGCGGTAGATACGCAGTATTTT. This sequence encodes CASSLEGQGAVDTQYF.

The chain couples TRBV20-1 to TRBJ1-6, with 7 nucleotides matching TRBD1. With 0 bases clipped from V and 7 bases from J, the junction kept 6 bases outside the gene matches. The CDR3 is 15 amino acids. The germline gives CDR1 DFQATT, CDR2 SNEGSKA (reference sequence). The CDR3 loop reads CSARDAGTVNSPLHF. The CDR3 DNA reads as TGCAGTGCTAGAGATGCAGGGACAGTAAATTCACCCCTCCACTTT.